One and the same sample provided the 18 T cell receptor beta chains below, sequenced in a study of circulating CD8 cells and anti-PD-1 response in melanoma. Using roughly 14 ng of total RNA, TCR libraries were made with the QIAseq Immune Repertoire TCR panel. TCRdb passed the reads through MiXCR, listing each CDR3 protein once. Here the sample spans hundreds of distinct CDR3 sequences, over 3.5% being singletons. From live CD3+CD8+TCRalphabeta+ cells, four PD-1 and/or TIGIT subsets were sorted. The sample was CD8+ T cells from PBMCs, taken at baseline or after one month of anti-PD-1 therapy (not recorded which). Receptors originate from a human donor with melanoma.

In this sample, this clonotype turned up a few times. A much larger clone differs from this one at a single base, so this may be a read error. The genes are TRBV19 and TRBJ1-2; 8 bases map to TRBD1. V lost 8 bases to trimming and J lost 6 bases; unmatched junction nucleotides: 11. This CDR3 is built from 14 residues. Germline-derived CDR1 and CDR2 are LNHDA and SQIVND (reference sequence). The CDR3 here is CASGEDRGVDGYTF. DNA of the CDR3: TGTGCCAGTGGAGAAGACAGGGGCGTAGATGGCTACACCTTC.

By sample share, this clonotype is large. CDR3 amino acids: CATSDGGQGAYEQYF. The CDR3 DNA reads TGTGCCACCAGTGATGGGGGACAGGGGGCCTACGAGCAGTACTTC. The genes are TRBV24-1 and TRBJ2-7; 11 nucleotides match TRBD1. Germline-derived CDR1 and CDR2 are KGHDR and SFDVKD. Germline trimming cut 3 bases from V and 2 bases from J; bases unmatched to any gene: 2. The CDR3 totals 15 residues.

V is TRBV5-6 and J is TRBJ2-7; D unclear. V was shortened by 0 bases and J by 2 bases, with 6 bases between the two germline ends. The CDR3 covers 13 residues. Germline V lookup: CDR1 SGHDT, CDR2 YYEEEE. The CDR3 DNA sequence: TGTGCCAGCAGCTTGGGGCCGGCCTACGAGCAGTACTTC. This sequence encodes CASSLGPAYEQYF.

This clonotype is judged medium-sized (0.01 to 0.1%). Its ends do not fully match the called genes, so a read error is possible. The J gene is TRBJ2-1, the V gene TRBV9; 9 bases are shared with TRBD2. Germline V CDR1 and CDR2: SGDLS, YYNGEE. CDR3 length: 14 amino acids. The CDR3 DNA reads TGTGCCAACAGCGGGGGGACAGCTTACAATGAGCAGTTCTTC. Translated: CANSGGTAYNEQFF.

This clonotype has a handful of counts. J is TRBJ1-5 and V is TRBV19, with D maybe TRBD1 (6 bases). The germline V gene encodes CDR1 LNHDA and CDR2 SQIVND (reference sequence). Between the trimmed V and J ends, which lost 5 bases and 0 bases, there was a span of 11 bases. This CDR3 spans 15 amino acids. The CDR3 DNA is TGTGCCAGTAGTCCGTGGACAGATAGCAATCAGCCCCAGCATTTT. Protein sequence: CASSPWTDSNQPQHF.

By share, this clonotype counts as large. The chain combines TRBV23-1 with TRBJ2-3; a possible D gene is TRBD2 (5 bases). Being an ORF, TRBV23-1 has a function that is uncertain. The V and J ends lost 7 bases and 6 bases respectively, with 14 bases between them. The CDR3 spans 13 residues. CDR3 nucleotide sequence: TGCGCCAGCACCCGAGGTAGAGGGGATACGCAGTATTTT. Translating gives CASTRGRGDTQYF.

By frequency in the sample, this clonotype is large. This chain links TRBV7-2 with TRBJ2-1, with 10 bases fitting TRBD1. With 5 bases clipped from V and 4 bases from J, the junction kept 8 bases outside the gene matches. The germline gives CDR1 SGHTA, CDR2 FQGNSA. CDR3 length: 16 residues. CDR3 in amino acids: CASSPTGQGGYNEQFF. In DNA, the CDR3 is TGTGCCAGCAGCCCCACCGGACAGGGGGGGTACAATGAGCAGTTCTTC.

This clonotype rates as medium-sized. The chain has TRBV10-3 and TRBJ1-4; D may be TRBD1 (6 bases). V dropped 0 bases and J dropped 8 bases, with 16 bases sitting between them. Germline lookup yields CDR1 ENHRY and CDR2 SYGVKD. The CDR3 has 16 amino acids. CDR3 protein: CAISESRTGSLEKLFF. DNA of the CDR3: TGTGCCATCAGTGAGTCTCGAACAGGGTCCTTGGAAAAACTGTTTTTT.

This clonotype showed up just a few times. In nucleotides, the CDR3 is TGTGCCAGCAACTCCAATCGAGCGGGGTACGAGCAGTACTTC. Amino acids: CASNSNRAGYEQYF. The rearrangement links TRBV28 to TRBJ2-7; 7 bases align to TRBD2. The CDR3 extends over 14 amino acids. Germline V lookup: CDR1 MDHEN, CDR2 SYDVKM. V trimming: 7 bases; J trimming: 4 bases; junction bases outside the gene matches: 10.

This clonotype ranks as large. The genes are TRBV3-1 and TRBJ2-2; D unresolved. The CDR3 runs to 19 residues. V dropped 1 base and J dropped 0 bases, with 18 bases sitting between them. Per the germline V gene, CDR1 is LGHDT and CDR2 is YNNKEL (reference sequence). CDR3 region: CASSQVPVGWLTNTGELFF. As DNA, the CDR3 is TGTGCCAGCAGCCAAGTTCCCGTTGGATGGCTTACGAACACCGGGGAGCTGTTTTTT.

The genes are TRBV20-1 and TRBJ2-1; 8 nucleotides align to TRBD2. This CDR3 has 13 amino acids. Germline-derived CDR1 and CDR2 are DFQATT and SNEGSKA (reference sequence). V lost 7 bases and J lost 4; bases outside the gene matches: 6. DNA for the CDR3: TGCAGTGTTGGTAGCGGGGTTTACAATGAGCAGTTCTTC. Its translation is CSVGSGVYNEQFF.

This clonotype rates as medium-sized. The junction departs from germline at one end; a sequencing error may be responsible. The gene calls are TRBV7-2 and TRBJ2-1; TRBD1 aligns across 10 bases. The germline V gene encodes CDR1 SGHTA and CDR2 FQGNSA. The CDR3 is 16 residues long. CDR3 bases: TGTGCCAGCAGCCCCACCGGACAGGGGGGGTACAATGAGCAGTCCTTC. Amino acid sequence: CASSPTGQGGYNEQSF.

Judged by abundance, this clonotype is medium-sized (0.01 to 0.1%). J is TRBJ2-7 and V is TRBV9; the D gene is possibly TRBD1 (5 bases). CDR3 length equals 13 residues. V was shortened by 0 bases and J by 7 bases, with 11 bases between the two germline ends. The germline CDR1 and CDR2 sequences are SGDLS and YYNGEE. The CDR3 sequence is CASSVGGASEQYF. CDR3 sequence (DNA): TGTGCCAGCAGCGTAGGGGGCGCATCAGAGCAGTACTTC.

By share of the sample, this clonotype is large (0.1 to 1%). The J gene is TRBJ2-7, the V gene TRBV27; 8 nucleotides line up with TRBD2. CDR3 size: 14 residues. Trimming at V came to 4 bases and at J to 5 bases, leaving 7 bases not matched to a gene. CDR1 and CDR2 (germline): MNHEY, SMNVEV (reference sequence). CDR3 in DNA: TGTGCCAGCAGTTCTATCGGGGGGGCGAACGAGCAGTACTTC. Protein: CASSSIGGANEQYF.

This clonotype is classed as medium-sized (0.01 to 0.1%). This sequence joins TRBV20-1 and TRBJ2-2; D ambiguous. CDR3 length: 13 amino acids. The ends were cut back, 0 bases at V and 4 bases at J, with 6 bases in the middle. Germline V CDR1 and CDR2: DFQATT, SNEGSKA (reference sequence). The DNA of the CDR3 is TGCAGTGCTAGAGATATAACCACCGGGGAGCTGTTTTTT. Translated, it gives CSARDITTGELFF.

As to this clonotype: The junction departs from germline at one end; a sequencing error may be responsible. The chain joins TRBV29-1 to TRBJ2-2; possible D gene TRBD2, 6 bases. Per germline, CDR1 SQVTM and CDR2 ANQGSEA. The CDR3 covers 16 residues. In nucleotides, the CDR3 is TGCAGCGCCCAAGGGACGGACGGAGGGAACACCGGGGAGCTGTCTTTT. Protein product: CSAQGTDGGNTGELSF.

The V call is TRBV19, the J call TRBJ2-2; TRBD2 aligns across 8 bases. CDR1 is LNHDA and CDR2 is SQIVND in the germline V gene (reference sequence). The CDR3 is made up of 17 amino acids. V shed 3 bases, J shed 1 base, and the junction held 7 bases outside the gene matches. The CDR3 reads CASSISLSGRNTGELFF. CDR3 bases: TGTGCCAGTAGTATCTCGCTGAGCGGGAGGAACACCGGGGAGCTGTTTTTT.

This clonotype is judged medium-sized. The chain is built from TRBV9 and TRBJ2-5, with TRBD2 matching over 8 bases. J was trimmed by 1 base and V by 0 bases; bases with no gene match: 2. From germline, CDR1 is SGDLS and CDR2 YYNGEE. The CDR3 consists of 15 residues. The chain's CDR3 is CASSVGGGPQETQYF. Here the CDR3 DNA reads TGTGCCAGCAGCGTAGGCGGGGGGCCCCAAGAGACCCAGTACTTC.